Below, 17 T cell receptor beta chains from the same sample are listed, as sequenced in a study of CD8+ T cells in alopecia areata. Sample treatment: oral pan-JAK inhibitor, 5-10 mg twice daily. RNA was isolated and reverse transcribed to cDNA, the sequencing template. Here immunoSEQ multiplex PCR was the method, and the copy in TCRdb shows in-frame clones only, minus some. The profile shows 150,000 to 200,000 clones, roughly two thirds of them singletons. The sequencing here drew on CD4+ T cells sorted from blood, taken at week 4, from a patient treated with tofacitinib. These receptors were taken from a human donor with alopecia areata.

This clone was observed a few times. This chain joins TRBV10-3 and TRBJ2-6, with D perhaps given as TRBD1 or TRBD2 (5 bases each). The CDR3 has 16 amino acids. Looked up from germline, CDR1 is ENHRY and CDR2 is SYGVKD. V lost 6 bases and J lost 2, with 14 bases in between. Here the CDR3 DNA reads TGTGCCATCAGCCGGGACGATCTAGCTGGGGCCAACGTCCTGACTTTC. Translation: CAISRDDLAGANVLTF.

V usage is TRBV30 and J usage is TRBJ1-1; no definite D call. Germline values: CDR1 GTSNPN, CDR2 SVGIG (reference sequence). This CDR3 is built from 12 residues. Deletions cut 3 bases from V and 5 bases from J, with 10 bases between. The CDR3 sequence is CAWSYSGTEAFF. CDR3 bases: TGTGCCTGGAGCTATAGCGGGACTGAAGCTTTCTTT. Drawing the rest from reference TRBV30 and TRBJ1-1, the complete variable domain is SQTIHQWPATLVQPVGSPLSLECTVEGTSNPNLYWYRQAAGRGLQLLFYSVGIGQISSEVPQNLSASRPQDRQFILSSKKLLLSDSGFYLCAWSYSGTEAFFGQGTRLTVV.

This clone was detected only a few times. The chain employs TRBV6-5 and TRBJ2-3; TRBD2 might be the D (6 bases). Trimming took off 6 bases at V and 4 bases at J, with 14 bases between the two ends. This CDR3 is 14 amino acids long. Germline lookup yields CDR1 MNHEY and CDR2 SVGAGI. The CDR3 spells CASRRRDSADTQYF. DNA of the CDR3: TGTGCCAGCAGACGCCGGGACTCAGCAGATACGCAGTATTTT.

V is TRBV7-9 and J is TRBJ1-2; D uncertain. The CDR3 covers 15 residues. Looked up from germline, CDR1 is SEHNR and CDR2 is FQNEAQ (reference sequence). Trimming pared 1 base from V and 2 bases from J, leaving 11 bases between. The CDR3 loop reads CASSLGGLGNYGYTF. In DNA form, the CDR3 reads TGTGCCAGCAGCTTAGGAGGACTGGGAAACTATGGCTACACCTTC.

The gene calls are TRBV6-5 and TRBJ1-4; D is perhaps TRBD1 (5 bases). V was pared by 2 bases and J by 8 bases, with 9 bases between. The CDR3 contains 13 residues. Per germline, CDR1 MNHEY and CDR2 SVGAGI. The CDR3 reads CASSYGTTEKLFF. The CDR3, as DNA: TGTGCCAGCAGTTACGGGACGACCGAAAAACTGTTTTTT.

This clone was picked up a small number of times. The V gene is TRBV11-2, the J gene TRBJ2-7; 8 positions match TRBD2. Per germline, CDR1 SGHAT and CDR2 FQNNGV. J lost 4 bases, V lost 5 bases, and 7 bases had no gene match. The CDR3 is made up of 14 amino acids. Written as DNA, the CDR3 is TGTGCCAGCAGCCTCACGGGGGGGTGGTACGAGCAGTACTTC. Protein product: CASSLTGGWYEQYF.

The genes are TRBV5-1 and TRBJ2-7, with 14 bases lining up with TRBD2. Per germline, CDR1 SGHRS and CDR2 YFSETQ. The CDR3 runs 17 residues. The trim removed 0 bases at V and 3 bases at J, leaving 5 bases unmatched. As DNA, the CDR3 is TGCGCCAGCAGCTTGGCGGGAGGGACTAGCGGGGGCTACGAGCAGTACTTC. As protein: CASSLAGGTSGGYEQYF.

This chain uses TRBV5-6 with TRBJ1-2; tentative D call: TRBD1 (6 bases). The V gene lost 7 bases and the J gene lost 1 base, with 14 bases spanning the gap. There are 14 residues in the CDR3. Germline V gene data show CDR1 as SGHDT and CDR2 as YYEEEE. The CDR3 spells CASGPGQYNYGYTF. The CDR3 nucleotides are TGTGCCAGCGGACCAGGACAGTATAACTATGGCTACACCTTC.

The CDR3, as DNA: TGTGCCAGCAGTACGTTCAGCCGAGTCAATGAAAAACTGTTTTTT. It codes for CASSTFSRVNEKLFF. V and J are TRBV6-6 and TRBJ1-4; unclear D gene. V gave up 5 bases and J gave up 5 bases, with 15 bases separating them. The CDR3 is 15 amino acids. Germline values: CDR1 MNHNY, CDR2 SVGAGI (reference sequence).

The chain uses TRBV30 and TRBJ1-5; D gene uncertain. Per the germline V gene, CDR1 is GTSNPN and CDR2 is SVGIG (reference sequence). V lost 2 bases and J 3 bases, leaving 8 bases between the germline ends. This CDR3 spans 13 amino acids. The CDR3 sequence is CAWSSRFNQPQHF. The CDR3 DNA reads as TGTGCCTGGAGTTCTAGGTTCAATCAGCCCCAGCATTTT. The whole variable domain, filled in from reference TRBV30 and TRBJ1-5, reads SQTIHQWPATLVQPVGSPLSLECTVEGTSNPNLYWYRQAAGRGLQLLFYSVGIGQISSEVPQNLSASRPQDRQFILSSKKLLLSDSGFYLCAWSSRFNQPQHFGDGTRLSIL.

As DNA, the CDR3 is TGTGCCAGCAGCTGGGGAGGACTAGCGGGGGAGGTAAATGAGCAGTTCTTC. Amino acids: CASSWGGLAGEVNEQFF. The V gene is TRBV5-4, the J gene TRBJ2-1; 13 bases fit TRBD2. The germline V gene has CDR1 SGHNT and CDR2 YYREEE (reference sequence). The V and J ends lost 3 bases and 7 bases, in that order; junction bases with no gene match: 10. The CDR3 spans 17 residues. Supplemented by reference TRBV5-4 and TRBJ2-1, the full variable domain reads ETGVTQSPTHLIKTRGQQVTLRCSSQSGHNTVSWYQQALGQGPQFIFQYYREEENGRGNFPPRFSGLQFPNYSSELNVNALELDDSALYLCASSWGGLAGEVNEQFFGPGTRLTVL.

The V call is TRBV4-3, the J call TRBJ2-7; 9 nucleotides agree with TRBD2. The V and J ends lost 4 bases and 3 bases, in that order; junction bases with no gene match: 7. This CDR3 spans 15 amino acids. Germline V gives CDR1 LGHNA, CDR2 YSLEER. CDR3 DNA: TGCGCCAGCAGCCGGGAGCGGGGGGCCGTCTACGAGCAGTACTTC. It is translated as CASSRERGAVYEQYF.

The chain combines TRBV27 with TRBJ2-1; D gene uncertain. CDR1 and CDR2 from the germline V gene are MNHEY and SMNVEV (reference sequence). The CDR3 is 14 residues long. The V gene lost 7 bases and the J gene lost 2 bases, with 12 bases spanning the gap. Here the CDR3 DNA reads TGTGCCAGCACCCCCAGCGTGCCCTACAATGAGCAGTTCTTC. As protein: CASTPSVPYNEQFF.

This clone is a singleton in its sample. The rearrangement uses TRBV30 and TRBJ2-5, with a tentative D call TRBD2 (6 bases). The CDR3 is 12 amino acids. Germline CDR1 is GTSNPN and CDR2 is SVGIG (reference sequence). V was trimmed by 6 bases and J by 2 bases, leaving 10 bases between them. The CDR3 is CACGEVQETQYF. The DNA for the CDR3 is TGTGCCTGCGGGGAGGTACAAGAGACCCAGTACTTC.

The rearrangement uses TRBV29-1 and TRBJ1-1, with 8 bases aligning to TRBD1. Germline CDR1 SQVTM, CDR2 ANQGSEA. The CDR3 has 13 residues. With 1 base clipped from V and 6 bases from J, the junction kept 4 bases outside the gene matches. The chain's CDR3 is CSVEVDRGAEAFF. In nucleotides, the CDR3 is TGCAGCGTTGAAGTAGACAGGGGAGCTGAAGCTTTCTTT.

The chain employs TRBV29-1 and TRBJ2-7; D not certain. Germline values: CDR1 SQVTM, CDR2 ANQGSEA. Trimming stripped 6 bases from V and 2 bases from J, with 8 bases between. This CDR3 comprises 11 residues. This CDR3 reads CSVDGTYEQYF. CDR3 coding DNA: TGCAGCGTGGACGGTACCTACGAGCAGTACTTC.

The chain recombines TRBV29-1 with TRBJ2-3; D not resolved. The CDR3 has 14 residues. The germline CDR1 and CDR2 sequences are SQVTM and ANQGSEA. Trimming pared 4 bases from V and 1 base from J, leaving 12 bases between. For the CDR3, the DNA is TGCAGCGTTGTAGGAGACCCAGGCACAGATACGCAGTATTTT. It translates to CSVVGDPGTDTQYF.